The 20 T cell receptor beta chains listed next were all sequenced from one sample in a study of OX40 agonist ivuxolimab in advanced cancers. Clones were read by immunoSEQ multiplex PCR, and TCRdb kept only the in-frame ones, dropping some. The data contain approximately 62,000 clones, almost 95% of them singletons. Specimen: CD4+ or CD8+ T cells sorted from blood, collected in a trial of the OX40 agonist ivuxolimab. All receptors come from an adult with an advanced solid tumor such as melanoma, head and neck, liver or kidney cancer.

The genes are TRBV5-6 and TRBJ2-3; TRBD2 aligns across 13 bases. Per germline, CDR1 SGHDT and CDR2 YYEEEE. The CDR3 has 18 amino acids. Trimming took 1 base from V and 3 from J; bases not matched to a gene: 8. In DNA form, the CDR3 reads TGTGCCAGCAGCTTGTTTACTAGCGGGGGGGAAAAGACAGATACGCAGTATTTT. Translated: CASSLFTSGGEKTDTQYF.

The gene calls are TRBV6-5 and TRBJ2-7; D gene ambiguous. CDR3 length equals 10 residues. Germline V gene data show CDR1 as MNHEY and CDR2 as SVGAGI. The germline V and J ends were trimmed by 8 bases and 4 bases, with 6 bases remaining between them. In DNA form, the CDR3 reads TGTGCCAGCGGATCTTACGAGCAGTACTTC. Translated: CASGSYEQYF.

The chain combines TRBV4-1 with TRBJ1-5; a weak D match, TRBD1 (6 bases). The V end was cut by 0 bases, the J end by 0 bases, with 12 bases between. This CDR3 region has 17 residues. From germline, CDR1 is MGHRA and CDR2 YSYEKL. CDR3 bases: TGCGCCAGCAGCCAAGATCCGGGGGCATATAGCAATCAGCCCCAGCATTTT. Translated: CASSQDPGAYSNQPQHF.

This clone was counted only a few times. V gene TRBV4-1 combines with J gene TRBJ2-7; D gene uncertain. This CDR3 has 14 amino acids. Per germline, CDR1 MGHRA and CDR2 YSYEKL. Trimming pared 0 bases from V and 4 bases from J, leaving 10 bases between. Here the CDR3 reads CASSQEGSGYEQYF. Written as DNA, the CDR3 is TGCGCCAGCAGCCAAGAGGGATCCGGATACGAGCAGTACTTC.

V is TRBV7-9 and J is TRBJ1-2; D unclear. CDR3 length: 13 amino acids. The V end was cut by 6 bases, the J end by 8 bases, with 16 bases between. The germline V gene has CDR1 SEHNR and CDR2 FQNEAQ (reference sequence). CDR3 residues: CASRSTDFQGYTF. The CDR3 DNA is TGTGCCAGCAGGTCGACGGACTTTCAGGGCTACACCTTC.

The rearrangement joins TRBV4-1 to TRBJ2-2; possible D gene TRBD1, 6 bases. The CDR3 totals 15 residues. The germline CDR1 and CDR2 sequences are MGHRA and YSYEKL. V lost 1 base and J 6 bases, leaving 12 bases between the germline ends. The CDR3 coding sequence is TGCGCCAGCAGCCAAGTTCAGGGGAGAGCCGGGGAGCTGTTTTTT. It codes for CASSQVQGRAGELFF.

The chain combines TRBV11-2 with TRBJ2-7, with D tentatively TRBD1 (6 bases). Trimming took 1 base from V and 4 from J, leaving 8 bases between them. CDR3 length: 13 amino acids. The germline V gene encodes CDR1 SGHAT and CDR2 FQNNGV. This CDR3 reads CASSLGRGYEQYF. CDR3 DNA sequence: TGTGCCAGCAGCTTAGGCAGGGGTTACGAGCAGTACTTC. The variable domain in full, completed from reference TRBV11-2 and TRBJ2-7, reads EAGVAQSPRYKIIEKRQSVAFWCNPISGHATLYWYQQILGQGPKLLIQFQNNGVVDDSQLPKDRFSAERLKGVDSTLKIQPAKLEDSAVYLCASSLGRGYEQYFGPGTRLTVT.

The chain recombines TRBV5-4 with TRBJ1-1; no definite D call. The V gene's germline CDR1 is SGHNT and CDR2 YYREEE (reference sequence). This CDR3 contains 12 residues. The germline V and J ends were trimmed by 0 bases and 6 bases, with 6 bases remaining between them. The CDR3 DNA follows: TGTGCCAGCAGCTTGGCGTCGGCTGAAGCTTTCTTT. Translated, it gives CASSLASAEAFF. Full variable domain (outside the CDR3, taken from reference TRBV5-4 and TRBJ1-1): ETGVTQSPTHLIKTRGQQVTLRCSSQSGHNTVSWYQQALGQGPQFIFQYYREEENGRGNFPPRFSGLQFPNYSSELNVNALELDDSALYLCASSLASAEAFFGQGTRLTVV.

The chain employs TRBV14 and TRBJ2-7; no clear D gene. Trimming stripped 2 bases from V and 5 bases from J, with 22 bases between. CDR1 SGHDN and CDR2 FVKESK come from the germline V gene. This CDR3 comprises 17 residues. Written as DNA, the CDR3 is TGTGCCAGCAGCCAACTCGACCGTCCCCCGTTCTTGGACGAGCAGTACTTC. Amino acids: CASSQLDRPPFLDEQYF. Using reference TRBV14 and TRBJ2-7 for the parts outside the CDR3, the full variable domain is EAGVTQFPSHSVIEKGQTVTLRCDPISGHDNLYWYRRVMGKEIKFLLHFVKESKQDESGMPNNRFLAERTGGTYSTLKVQPAELEDSGVYFCASSQLDRPPFLDEQYFGPGTRLTVT.

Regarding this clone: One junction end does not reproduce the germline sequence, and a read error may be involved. In nucleotides, the CDR3 is TGTGCCAGCAGCTTAGAGTTTGGCCTAGCGGGGGCACTTTCCTTC. It specifies CASSLEFGLAGALSF. The V gene is TRBV11-2, the J gene TRBJ2-7, with 10 positions matching TRBD2. From germline, CDR1 is SGHAT and CDR2 FQNNGV. CDR3 length: 15 residues.

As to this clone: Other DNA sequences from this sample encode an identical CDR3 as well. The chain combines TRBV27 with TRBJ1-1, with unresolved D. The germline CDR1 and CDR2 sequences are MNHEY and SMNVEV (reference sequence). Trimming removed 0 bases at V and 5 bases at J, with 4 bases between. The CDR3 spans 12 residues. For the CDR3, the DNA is TGTGCCAGCAGTTTATCGGGTACTGAAGCTTTCTTT. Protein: CASSLSGTEAFF.

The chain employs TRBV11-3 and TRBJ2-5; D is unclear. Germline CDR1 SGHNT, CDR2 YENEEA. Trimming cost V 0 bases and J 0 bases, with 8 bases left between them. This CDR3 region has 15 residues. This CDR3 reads CASSLEATYQETQYF. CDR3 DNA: TGTGCCAGCAGCTTAGAGGCCACCTACCAAGAGACCCAGTACTTC.

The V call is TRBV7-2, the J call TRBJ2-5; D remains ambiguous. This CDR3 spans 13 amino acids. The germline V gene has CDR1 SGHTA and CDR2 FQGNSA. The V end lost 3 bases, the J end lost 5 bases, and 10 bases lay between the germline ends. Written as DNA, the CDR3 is TGTGCCAGCAGCTTGGAGATGGGGGAGACCCAGTACTTC. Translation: CASSLEMGETQYF.

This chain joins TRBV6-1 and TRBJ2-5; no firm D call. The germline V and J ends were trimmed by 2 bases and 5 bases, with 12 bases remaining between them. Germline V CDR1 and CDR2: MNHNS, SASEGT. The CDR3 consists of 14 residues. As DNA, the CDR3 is TGTGCCAGCAGTGAAAGAAGGTTGTCGGAGACCCAGTACTTC. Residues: CASSERRLSETQYF.

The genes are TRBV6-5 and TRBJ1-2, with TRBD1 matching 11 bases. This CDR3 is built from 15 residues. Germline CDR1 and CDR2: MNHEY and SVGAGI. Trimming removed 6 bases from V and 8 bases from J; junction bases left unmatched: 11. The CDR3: CASRFGTGGTGGYTF. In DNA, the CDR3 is TGTGCCAGCAGATTCGGGACAGGGGGTACTGGGGGCTACACCTTC.

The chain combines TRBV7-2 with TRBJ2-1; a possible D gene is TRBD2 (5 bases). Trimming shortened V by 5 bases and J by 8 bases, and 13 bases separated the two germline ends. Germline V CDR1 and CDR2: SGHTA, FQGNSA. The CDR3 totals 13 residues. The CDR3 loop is CASSQHTRYEQFF. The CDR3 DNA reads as TGTGCCAGCAGCCAACACACTAGATATGAGCAGTTCTTC.

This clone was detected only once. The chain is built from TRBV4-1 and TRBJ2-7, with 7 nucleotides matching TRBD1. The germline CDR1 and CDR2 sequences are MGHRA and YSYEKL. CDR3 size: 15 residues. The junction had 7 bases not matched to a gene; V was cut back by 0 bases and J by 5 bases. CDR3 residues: CASSQEWATGNEQYF. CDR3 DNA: TGCGCCAGCAGCCAAGAATGGGCGACAGGGAACGAGCAGTACTTC.

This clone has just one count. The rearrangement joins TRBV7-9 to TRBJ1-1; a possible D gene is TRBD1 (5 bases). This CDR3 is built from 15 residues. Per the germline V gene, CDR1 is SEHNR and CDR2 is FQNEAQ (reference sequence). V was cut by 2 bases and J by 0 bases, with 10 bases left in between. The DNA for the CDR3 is TGTGCCAGCAGCTTATTCGGGGCTTTGAACACTGAAGCTTTCTTT. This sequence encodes CASSLFGALNTEAFF.

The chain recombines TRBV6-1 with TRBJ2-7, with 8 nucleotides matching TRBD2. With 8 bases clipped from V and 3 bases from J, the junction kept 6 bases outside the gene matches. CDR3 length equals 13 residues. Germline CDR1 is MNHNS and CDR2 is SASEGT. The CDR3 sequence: CASLSGSFYEQYF. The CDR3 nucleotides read TGTGCCAGCTTAAGCGGGAGTTTCTACGAGCAGTACTTC.

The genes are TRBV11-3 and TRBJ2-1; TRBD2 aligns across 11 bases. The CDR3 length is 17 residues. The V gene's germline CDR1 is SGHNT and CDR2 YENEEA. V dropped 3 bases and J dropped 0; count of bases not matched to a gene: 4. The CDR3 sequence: CASSFDSGGVSYNEQFF. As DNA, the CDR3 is TGTGCCAGCAGCTTCGATAGCGGGGGGGTCTCCTACAATGAGCAGTTCTTC. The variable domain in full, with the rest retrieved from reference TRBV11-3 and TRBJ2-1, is EAGVVQSPRYKIIEKKQPVAFWCNPISGHNTLYWYLQNLGQGPELLIRYENEEAVDDSQLPKDRFSAERLKGVDSTLKIQPAELGDSAVYLCASSFDSGGVSYNEQFFGPGTRLTVL.